This record concerns one TCR beta chain sequence. Its specific antigen is unknown. It differs at one base from a far larger clone, so likely a read error. Bone marrow was sampled from every patient at the time of active disease. Ficoll-Hypaque density gradient centrifugation was used to isolate the bone marrow mononuclear cells. CD138-negative cells were obtained by negative selection after labeling with CD138 magnetic microbeads on a MACS separator, removing myeloma plasma cells. The purity of the isolated cells was checked by flow cytometry with CD138 antibodies on an Attune NxT. Total RNA was extracted using TRIzol reagent and was quantified on a NanoDrop spectrophotometer. For each patient, paired RNA-seq and IR-seq were run on the CD138-negative bone marrow sample from that patient. The sample comes from a study of read filtering for tumor transcriptome and immune sequencing (dated by TCRdb to the early 2020s). In the study overall: Of the patients in the cohort, more than 16 were male and fewer than 15 were female, and their mean age was about 69 years, with a range of about 47 to 80. Under revised international staging, roughly eight patients fell into R-ISS I, more than 15 into R-ISS II and six or seven into R-ISS III. After DNase treatment, whole-transcriptome libraries were prepared using the TruSeq RNA Access Library Prep Kit. Per sample, about 3.5 to 11 million TCR-region mapped reads were obtained with IR-seq, compared with only about 80 to 1,400 with RNA-seq. TCR repertoires obtained by targeted immune repertoire sequencing and by bulk whole-transcriptome sequencing performed on the same bone marrow samples were compared. One of the main goals was to work out a read-filtering strategy for immune repertoire data, in particular whether clonotypes backed by only a single read should be removed.

TCR libraries were built from 400 ng RNA with the Immunoverse kit, using molecular barcoded adaptors covering alpha/delta and beta/gamma chains. TCR library preparation was performed with the same RNA that was used for transcriptome sequencing. TCR libraries were sequenced on an Illumina HiSeq 4000 with 2 x 150 cycles. From the authors' description of their analysis: TCR reads were aligned to human V, D, J and C references and assembled into CDR3 clonotypes with MiXCR, including quality filtering and error correction. The tcR package in R was used to analyze clonotype counts and gene usage diversity. Raw mapping reads were checked after the RNA-seq reads had been mapped by STAR aligner version 2.5.3a onto the human GRCh37 genome. To test how sequencing depth affects detected clonotypes, IR-seq fastq files were randomly downsampled with Seqtk 1.3. TCRdb reworked the public reads: Q25 trimming with fastp, MiXCR clone assembly, productive beta chains retained. All rows with the same CDR3 protein become a single entry with the most common DNA and genes. In this record, the V and J calls reflect TCRdb's handling and not the investigators' own analysis. A total of some 40,000 distinct CDR3 sequences appear in this sample, roughly an eighth of them only once. The biggest ten clones account for around 7.3% of the sample.

As encoded in the germline V gene (reference sequence), CDR1 is MNHNY while CDR2 is SVGAGI. The junction shows trimming of 5 bases on V and 5 bases on J, and the gene matches do not reach 8 bases of it. The CDR3 runs 14 residues from the cysteine to the phenylalanine. The read is trimmed to its CDR3 DNA, 42 bases read in frame from base 1. The study at large found these results: In IR-seq, single-read clonotypes were roughly four fifths of clonotypes but 3% to 4% of total reads; in RNA-seq they were about 70% of clonotypes and roughly 45% of reads. The sorted CD138-negative fraction was composed of a mixed bone marrow immune population rather than of purified T cells. The correlation between IR-seq and RNA-seq shared clonotype proportions was increased by removal of single-read clonotypes. Compared with RNA-seq, IR-seq captured clonotypes at much greater depth and more reliably, and a smaller IR-seq throughput was enough to identify most of the shared clonotypes.

Recombination joined TRBV6-6 with TRBJ1-2; 7 bases in the middle match TRBD1. Source material: a population of CD138-negative cells sorted from bone marrow. This sample's cell subset or site label indicates: bone marrow mononuclear cells depleted of CD138+ plasma/myeloma cells by negative magnetic selection. The clonotype comes from a donor at least 40 years old with multiple myeloma. Here the CDR3 is given as CASSMGQLPYGYTF. The DNA reads as follows: TGTGCCAGCAGTATGGGACAGCTTCCTTATGGCTACACCTTC.